This T cell receptor beta chain originates from a study of long-term antiretroviral therapy in people with HIV. Investigators performed immunoSEQ version v3.0 at survey level. Profiling relied on immunoSEQ multiplex PCR, and the TCRdb table lists in-frame clones only, not all of them. Here the sample spans about 40,000 clones, approximately 85% being singletons. This CDR3 is built from 12 residues. V was cut by 5 bases and J by 2 bases, with 6 bases left in between. Germline V lookup: CDR1 SGHAT, CDR2 FQNNGV. The sequence came from a woman between 45 and 60 years old with HIV. The chain has TRBV11-2 and TRBJ1-1; D is ambiguous. This material consisted of unsorted PBMCs, taken 3.1 years after starting antiretroviral therapy. The CDR3 spells CASSRHNTEAFF. The CDR3 coding sequence is TGTGCCAGCAGCCGACACAACACTGAAGCTTTCTTT.